This entry is about one T cell receptor (beta chain). Its cognate antigen is unknown. The sample originates from a study of persistence of HIV-infected CD4 T cells. The libraries were made with immunoSEQ version 4 in survey mode. Clones were read by immunoSEQ multiplex PCR, and TCRdb kept only the in-frame ones, dropping some. The table includes about 27,000 clones, around 72% detected once. Broader study findings: Degenerate expanded CDR3beta sequences were enriched among CMV- and Gag-responding cells.

The CDR3 totals 15 residues. Germline V gene lookup returns CDR1 SGDLS and CDR2 YYNGEE. V dropped 3 bases and J dropped 6 bases, with 18 bases sitting between them. An overlapping HIV-1 Gag peptide pool stimulated these cells at 0.75 to 1 ug/peptide/mL. CD4+ T cells upregulating both CD40 ligand and CD69 were sorted as responding cells. Suppressive ART was started during chronic HIV-1 infection in these adults. The sample was CD4+ T cells sorted from PBMCs after roughly 17-hour stimulation, taken from a patient who received antiretroviral therapy. This clonotype was sampled from an adult man with HIV who was CMV-seropositive. The chain combines TRBV9 with TRBJ1-1, with a possible D match to TRBD1 (5 bases). This chain's CDR3 is CASSASRDPLSEAFF. Written as DNA, the CDR3 is TGTGCCAGCAGCGCGTCCCGGGACCCACTGTCTGAAGCTTTCTTT.